Listed below are T cell receptor beta chains from one sample, sequenced in a study of radiation and T cells in renal cell carcinoma. Repertoires were generated with immunoSEQ multiplex PCR, while TCRdb's copy carries only in-frame clones and drops some. The table has fewer than 80,000 clones, 83% seen once; the top ten hold 2% to 3%. The specimen comprised blood, sampled from a patient whose treatment included radiotherapy and nephrectomy. The receptors were gathered from a woman in her fifties or sixties with renal cell carcinoma. The CDR3 runs from the conserved cysteine through the conserved F or W.

j_call,cdr3_length,v_call,cdr3_aa
TRBJ2-7,17,TRBV18,CASSPSVQIQGTHEQYF
TRBJ2-3,15,TRBV28,CASSSTSGGAYTQYF
TRBJ2-7,14,TRBV15,CATSTTGSSYEQYF
TRBJ2-5,15,TRBV9,CASSVGNTFQETQYF
TRBJ2-7,13,TRBV5-1,CASNGADSYEQYF
TRBJ1-2,13,TRBV5-1,CASSPDGQGISTF
TRBJ1-6,15,TRBV7-9,CASSDTEGASSPLHF
TRBJ1-1,14,TRBV6-1,CASTGGGHNTEAFF
TRBJ1-1,14,TRBV6-6,CASSPGQGKTEAFF
TRBJ2-6,15,TRBV5-6,CASSFGHSGANVLTF
TRBJ2-5,16,TRBV19,CASSTPGWAGEETQYF
TRBJ2-1,13,TRBV6-1,CASSDQGYNEQFF
TRBJ1-5,17,TRBV7-8,CASSLRGTGGFNQPQHF
TRBJ1-1,14,TRBV19,CASSMGQTNTEAFF
TRBJ2-2,12,TRBV11-3,CASSPDRGQLFF
TRBJ2-3,17,TRBV7-9,CASSLAGQDISTDTQYF
TRBJ1-6,16,TRBV7-6,CASSLALGQGNSPLHF
TRBJ1-1,16,TRBV9,CASSKFDRHMNTEAFF
TRBJ2-3,17,TRBV19,CASSTRLGQGGTDTQYF
TRBJ2-7,11,TRBV10-3,CAAQGAYEQYF
TRBJ1-1,16,TRBV7-6,CASSLVSQGRDTEAFF
TRBJ1-1,15,TRBV18,CASSREGGPITEAFF
TRBJ2-2,17,TRBV5-6,CASSFGLAGPNTGELFF
TRBJ1-4,13,TRBV7-9,CASREAGIGILFF
TRBJ2-7,13,TRBV6-1,CASSRSTSDEQYF
TRBJ1-1,16,TRBV5-1,CASSLEGTSFRTEAFF
TRBJ2-3,13,TRBV4-1,CASSQLSTDTQYF
TRBJ2-3,17,TRBV9,CASSHGTSGGYMDTQYF
TRBJ1-2,12,TRBV19,CASSIVGGGYTF
TRBJ2-1,16,TRBV19,CASSIAHSINYNEQFF
TRBJ2-7,15,TRBV9,CASSVDGTISYEQYF
TRBJ2-7,15,TRBV19,CASMDRTSGSYEQYF
TRBJ2-6,16,TRBV9,CASSFVGGPGANVLTF
TRBJ1-6,16,TRBV9,CASSSGTTVLNSPLHF
TRBJ2-1,15,TRBV27,CASSSAPAGYNEQFF
TRBJ1-4,17,TRBV19,CASSITFRITLNEKLFF